This T cell receptor beta chain was observed in a study of beta chain features in type 1 diabetes. Study results and caveats: In all four CD4+ subsets, TCRB CDR3 length was significantly, moderately reduced in type 1 diabetes. Whether TCRB rearrangement is influenced by HLA type went unresolved here.

This clone was observed a few times. What it recognizes is unknown. CDR3 length: 15 residues. The V end lost 3 bases, the J end lost 5 bases, and 15 bases lay between the germline ends. Germline CDR1 reads MNHEY; CDR2 reads SVGAGI. Sampling consisted of one heparinised blood draw per donor, averaging approximately 100 mL. Isolation of CD4+ naive, central memory, regulatory and stem cell-like memory cells was achieved by sorting via CD45RO/CCR7/CD25/CD127/CD95/CD27. Investigators reverse transcribed all isolated RNA, so they sequenced expressed TCRB transcripts. Mean read depth for naive, central memory and regulatory T cell samples was roughly 4 million reads. Profiling relied on immunoSEQ multiplex PCR, and the TCRdb table lists in-frame clones only, not all of them. The table includes 600,000 or so clones, 9.5% to 15% detected once.

This TCR was sampled from a man younger than 45 with type 1 diabetes. The sequencing input was naive CD4+ T cells from blood. The chain is built from TRBV6-5 and TRBJ2-3; D possibly uses TRBD1 or TRBD2 (6 bases each). CDR3 nucleotide sequence: TGTGCCAGCAGTTATCGGGGGCCGGTCGGAGATACGCAGTATTTT. This codes for CASSYRGPVGDTQYF.